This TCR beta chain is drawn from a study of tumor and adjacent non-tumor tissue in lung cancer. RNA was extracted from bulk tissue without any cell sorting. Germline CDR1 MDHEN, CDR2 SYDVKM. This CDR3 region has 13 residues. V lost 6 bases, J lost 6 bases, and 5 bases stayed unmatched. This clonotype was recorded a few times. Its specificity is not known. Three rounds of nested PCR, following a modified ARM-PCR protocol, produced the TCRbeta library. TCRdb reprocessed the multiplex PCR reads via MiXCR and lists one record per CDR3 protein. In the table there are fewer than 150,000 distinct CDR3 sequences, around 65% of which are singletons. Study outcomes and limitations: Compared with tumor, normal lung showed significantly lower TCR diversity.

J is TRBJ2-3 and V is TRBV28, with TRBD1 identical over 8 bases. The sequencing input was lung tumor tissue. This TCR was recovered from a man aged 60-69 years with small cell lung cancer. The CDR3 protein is CASSPGGVDTQYF. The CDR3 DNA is TGTGCCAGCAGCCCAGGGGGCGTGGATACGCAGTATTTT.